The present TCR beta chain was sequenced within a study of PD-1 blockade in classical Hodgkin lymphoma (TCRdb year 2020). As for the study more broadly: A peripheral blood immune signature of response to PD-1 blockade in classical Hodgkin lymphoma was defined using TCR beta sequencing and CyTOF. Here is what the overall study found, with its caveats: Baseline TCR diversity was reported to be lower in newly diagnosed patients than in healthy donors and to be lower still in relapsed/refractory patients. Only a single clinical trial cohort was studied, and what caused the repertoire differences, possibly disease activity or prior therapy, remained undefined.

The intended sense of this specimen's time point label: newly diagnosed, previously untreated cHL patient sample. As a comparison group for the relapsed/refractory trial patients, PBMCs were sequenced from patients with newly diagnosed, previously untreated classical Hodgkin lymphoma. Peripheral blood was collected in 8 mL Vacutainer Cell Preparation Tubes, from which PBMCs were isolated by centrifugation and then cryopreserved. The CDR3 spans 14 residues, from the cysteine through the phenylalanine. The retained sequence is limited to the CDR3, 42 bases, with the frame set at the first base. The germline V gene encodes CDR1 LGHNA and CDR2 YSLEER. At the junction V is shortened by 4 bases and J by 5 bases, with 14 bases in between. To note about this clone: Its antigen specificity is not known. Base qualities are not recorded, but no much larger clone differs from it by a single base.

Genomic DNA was isolated using the Qiagen DNeasy kit from unsorted PBMCs as well as from negatively selected CD4+ and CD8+ fractions. Using primers that anneal to V and J segments, immunoSEQ multiplex PCR amplified the TCR beta CDR3 regions. A synthetic immune receptor repertoire was used to minimize amplification bias, and remaining bias was computationally removed after sequencing. The study's own analysis went as follows. Custom Python scripts were used to quantify repertoire diversity as the Shannon entropy index. Unsorted, CD4+ and CD8+ repertoires were analyzed separately, except for combined analyses in which CD4+ and CD8+ sequences were merged in silico. TCRdb took this table from immuneACCESS and kept in-frame rearrangements with V and J called. Such tables lack part of the clones; where checked against another copy, unresolved V genes explain under half of the gap, and the rest is unexplained. From that table come the V and J calls and clone size; the DNA was used to work out D and trimming. Here the sample has approximately 35,000 clones; roughly 92% occur a single time. The ten largest clones represent approximately 2.2% of the sample.

The chain couples TRBV4-3 to TRBJ1-2, with an unclear D gene assignment. The clonotype was recovered from a human donor with classical Hodgkin lymphoma. Material: peripheral blood mononuclear cells (PBMCs). The nucleotides are TGCGCCAGCAGCCCCCGGATCGGGGAATATGGCTACACCTTC. Its protein product is CASSPRIGEYGYTF.